The text below deals with one T cell receptor beta chain. Its antigen is still unknown. These data come from a study of OX40 agonist ivuxolimab in advanced cancers. The study's findings and limits: On average, CD8+ T cells showed a greater number of expanded clones than CD4+.

This CDR3 region has 15 residues. Germline-derived CDR1 and CDR2 are SGDLS and YYNGEE. V was pared by 3 bases and J by 4 bases, with 9 bases of the junction left unmatched. Sequencing used immunoSEQ multiplex PCR; TCRdb keeps in-frame clones, though not all of them. The data show approximately 77,000 clones, roughly 88% seen once. The TCR sequence derives from an adult with an advanced solid tumor such as melanoma, head and neck, liver or kidney cancer. The sequencing here drew on CD4+ or CD8+ T cells sorted from blood, taken in a trial of the OX40 agonist ivuxolimab. This chain uses TRBV9 with TRBJ2-5, with 7 bases fitting TRBD2. The CDR3 DNA sequence: TGTGCCAGCAGCGCATCGGGGGGAGGGTCAGAGACCCAGTACTTC. Translating gives CASSASGGGSETQYF.